This T cell receptor beta chain comes out of a study of technical replicates of blood from a few donors. TCRdb keeps only in-frame clones here, not all; method: immunoSEQ multiplex PCR. The sample yields around 67,000 clones, about 90% seen once. This clonotype was sampled from a human donor in good health. Some clones in this sample may be carry-over from other donors' samples. The sample was PBMCs.

DNA for the CDR3: TGTGCCAGCGGACGGGACAGGGTTGGAACTGAAGCTTTCTTT. Its protein product is CASGRDRVGTEAFF. The chain has TRBV7-9 and TRBJ1-1; 9 nucleotides match TRBD1. Germline-derived CDR1 and CDR2 are SEHNR and FQNEAQ (reference sequence). CDR3 length equals 14 residues. Germline trimming cut 8 bases from V and 5 bases from J; bases unmatched to any gene: 9.